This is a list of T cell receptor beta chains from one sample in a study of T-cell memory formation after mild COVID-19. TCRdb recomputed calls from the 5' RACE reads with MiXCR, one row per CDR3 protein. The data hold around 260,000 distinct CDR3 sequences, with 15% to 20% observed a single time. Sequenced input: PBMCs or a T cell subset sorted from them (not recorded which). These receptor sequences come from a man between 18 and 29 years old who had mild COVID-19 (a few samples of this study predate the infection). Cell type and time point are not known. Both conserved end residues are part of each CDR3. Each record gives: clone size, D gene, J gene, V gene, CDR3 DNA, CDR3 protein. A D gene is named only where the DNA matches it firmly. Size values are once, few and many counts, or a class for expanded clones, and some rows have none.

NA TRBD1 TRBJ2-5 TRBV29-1 TGCAGCGTTGAAGGACAGGGCGGGGAGACCCAGTACTTC CSVEGQGGETQYF
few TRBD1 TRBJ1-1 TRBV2 TGTGCCAGCAGTCGTTACCGGGACAGAGGCATGAACACTGAAGCTTTCTTT CASSRYRDRGMNTEAFF
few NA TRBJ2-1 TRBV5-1 TGCGCCAGCAGCTCGAATCCAGGGGCTACTTACAATGAGCAGTTCTTC CASSSNPGATYNEQFF
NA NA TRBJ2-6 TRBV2 TGTGCCAGCTCCCCAAGGGTCTTAGCTGGGGCCAACGTCCTGACTTTC CASSPRVLAGANVLTF
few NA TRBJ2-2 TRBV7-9 TGTGCCAGCAGCCCTGAGATGTGGTCCGGGGAGCTGTTTTTT CASSPEMWSGELFF
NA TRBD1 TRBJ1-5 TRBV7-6 TGTGCCAGCAGCCCGCACGACAGGGGGCTTGGGCAGCCCCAGCATTTT CASSPHDRGLGQPQHF
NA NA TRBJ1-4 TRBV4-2 TGTGCCAGCAGCAGTATTGGACGGGGCGCCCGTGGAACTAATGAAAAACTGTTTTTT CASSSIGRGARGTNEKLFF
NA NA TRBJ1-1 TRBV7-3 TGTGCCAGCAGCTTGGAAGCGACCACTGAAGCTTTCTTT CASSLEATTEAFF
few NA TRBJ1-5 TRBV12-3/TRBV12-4 TGTGCCAGCAGTTCGTCGGGGACCCGACAGCCCCAGCATTTT CASSSSGTRQPQHF
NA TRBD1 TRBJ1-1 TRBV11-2 TGTGCCAGCAGCTTAATGGGGACAGCAAACACTGAAGCTTTCTTT CASSLMGTANTEAFF
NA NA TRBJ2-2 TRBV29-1 TGCAGCGGTGACTCCGCGCGGACCGGGGAGCTGTTTTTT CSGDSARTGELFF
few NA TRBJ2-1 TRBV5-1 TGCGCCAGCAGCTCAGGATTTACGGGGATCCATGAGCAGTTCTTC CASSSGFTGIHEQFF
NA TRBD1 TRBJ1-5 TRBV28 TGTGCCAGCATCTGGACAGGGGGCTATCAGCCCCAGCATTTT CASIWTGGYQPQHF
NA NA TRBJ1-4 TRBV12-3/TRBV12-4 TGTGCCAGCAGTTTCGGCAGGGCGCTTGAAAAACTGTTTTTT CASSFGRALEKLFF
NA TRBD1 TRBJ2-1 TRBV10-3 TGTGCCATCAGCACCGGGACAGGGTACAATGAGCAGTTCTTC CAISTGTGYNEQFF
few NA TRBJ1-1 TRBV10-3 TGTGCCATCAGTGAGTCAAGGCAGGGGAAGACTGAAGCTTTCTTT CAISESRQGKTEAFF
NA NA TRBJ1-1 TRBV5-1 TGCGCCAGCAGCTGGACCAGGGGAGGGAACACTGAAGCTTTCTTT CASSWTRGGNTEAFF
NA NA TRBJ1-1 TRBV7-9 TGTGCCAGCAGCTCCACAATGAACACTGAAGCTTTCTTT CASSSTMNTEAFF
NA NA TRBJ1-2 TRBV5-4 TGTGCCAGCAGCTTCGGCGAGGGGAGCGGTGGCTACACCTTC CASSFGEGSGGYTF
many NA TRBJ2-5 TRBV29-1 TGCAGCGGCGGACAGAGTAAGACCCAGTACTTC CSGGQSKTQYF
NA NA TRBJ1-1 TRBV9 TGTGCCAGCAGCGGGGTGAACACTGAAGCTTTCTTT CASSGVNTEAFF
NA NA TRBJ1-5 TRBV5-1 TGCGCCAGCAGCTTCGCGGGACAAAATGGGCCCCAGCATTTT CASSFAGQNGPQHF
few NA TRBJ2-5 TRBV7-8 TGTGCCAGCAGCTTAGGGGGGACGTCGGAGACCCAGTACTTC CASSLGGTSETQYF
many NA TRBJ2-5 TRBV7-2 TGTGCCAGCAGCTTCTCTAGTGGAGAGACCCAGTACTTC CASSFSSGETQYF
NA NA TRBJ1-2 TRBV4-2 TGTGCCAGCAGCCAAGAGGCAGGGGTGGCCTATGGCTACACCTTC CASSQEAGVAYGYTF
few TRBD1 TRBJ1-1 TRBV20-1 TGCAGTGCTAGCCGGACAGGGGCCCCGGGGAACACTGAAGCTTTCTTT CSASRTGAPGNTEAFF
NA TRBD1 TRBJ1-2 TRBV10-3 TGTGCCATCAGTGACCAGCCGCTGGCAGGGGGTACCCATGGCTACACCTTC CAISDQPLAGGTHGYTF
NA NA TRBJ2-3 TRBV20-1 TGCAGTGCTAGACAGATTCGCACAGATACGCAGTATTTT CSARQIRTDTQYF
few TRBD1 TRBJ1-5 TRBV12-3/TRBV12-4 TGTGCCAGCAGCCACTGGGGACAGGGGATCGCCAATCAGCCCCAGCATTTT CASSHWGQGIANQPQHF
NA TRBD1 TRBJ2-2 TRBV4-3 TGCGCCAGCAGCCAAGGGGACAGACCTACCGGGGAGCTGTTTTTT CASSQGDRPTGELFF